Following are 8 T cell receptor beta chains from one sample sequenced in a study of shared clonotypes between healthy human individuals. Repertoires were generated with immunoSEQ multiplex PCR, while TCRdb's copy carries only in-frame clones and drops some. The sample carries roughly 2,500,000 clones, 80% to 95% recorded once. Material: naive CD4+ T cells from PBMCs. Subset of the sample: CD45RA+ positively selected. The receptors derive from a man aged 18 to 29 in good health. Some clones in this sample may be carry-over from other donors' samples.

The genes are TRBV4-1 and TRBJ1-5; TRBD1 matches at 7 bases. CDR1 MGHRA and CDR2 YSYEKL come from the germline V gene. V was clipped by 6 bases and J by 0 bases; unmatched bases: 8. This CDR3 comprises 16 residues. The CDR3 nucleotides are TGCGCCAGCAGAGACAGGGAAGGTTATAGCAATCAGCCCCAGCATTTT. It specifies CASRDREGYSNQPQHF.

In DNA form, the CDR3 reads TGTGCCAGCAGCGTCCCTAGCGGGAGGGCGACCGGGGAGCTGTTTTTT. It is translated as CASSVPSGRATGELFF. The chain recombines TRBV5-4 with TRBJ2-2, with 12 bases matching TRBD2. V lost 4 bases to trimming and J lost 5 bases; unmatched junction nucleotides: 6. CDR3 length: 16 residues. Germline V CDR1 and CDR2: SGHNT, YYREEE (reference sequence).

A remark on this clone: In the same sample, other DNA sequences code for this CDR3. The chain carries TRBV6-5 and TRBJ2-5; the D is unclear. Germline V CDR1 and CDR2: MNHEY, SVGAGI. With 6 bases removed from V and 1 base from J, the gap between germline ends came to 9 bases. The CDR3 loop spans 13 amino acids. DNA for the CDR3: TGTGCCAGCAGCTCCCCGGGCCAAGAGACCCAGTACTTC. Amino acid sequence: CASSSPGQETQYF.

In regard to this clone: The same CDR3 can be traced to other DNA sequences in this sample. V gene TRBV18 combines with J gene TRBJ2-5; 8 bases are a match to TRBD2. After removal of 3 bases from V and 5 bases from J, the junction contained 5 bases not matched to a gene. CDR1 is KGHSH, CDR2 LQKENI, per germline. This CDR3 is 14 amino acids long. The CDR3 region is CASSPASGRETQYF. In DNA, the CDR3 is TGTGCCAGCTCACCGGCTAGCGGGCGCGAGACCCAGTACTTC.

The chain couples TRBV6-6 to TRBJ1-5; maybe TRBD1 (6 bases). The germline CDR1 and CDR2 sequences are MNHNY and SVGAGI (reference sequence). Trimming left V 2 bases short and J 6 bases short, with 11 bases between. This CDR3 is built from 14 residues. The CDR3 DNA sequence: TGTGCCAGCAGTTACGATCTCAGGGGTCAGCCCCAGCATTTT. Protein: CASSYDLRGQPQHF.

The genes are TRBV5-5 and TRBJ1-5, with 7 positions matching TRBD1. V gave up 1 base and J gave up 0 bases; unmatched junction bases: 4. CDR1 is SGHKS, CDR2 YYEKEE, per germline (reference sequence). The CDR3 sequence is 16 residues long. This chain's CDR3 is CASSLSSGGSNQPQHF. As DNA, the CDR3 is TGTGCCAGCAGCTTGTCGTCAGGGGGTAGCAATCAGCCCCAGCATTTT.

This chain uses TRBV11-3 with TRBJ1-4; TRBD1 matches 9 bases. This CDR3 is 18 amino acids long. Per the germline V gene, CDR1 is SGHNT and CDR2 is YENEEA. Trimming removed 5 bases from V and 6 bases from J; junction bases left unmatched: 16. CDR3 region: CASSTVLGQGYQDEKLFF. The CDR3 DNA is TGTGCCAGCAGCACGGTGCTGGGACAGGGATATCAGGATGAAAAACTGTTTTTT.

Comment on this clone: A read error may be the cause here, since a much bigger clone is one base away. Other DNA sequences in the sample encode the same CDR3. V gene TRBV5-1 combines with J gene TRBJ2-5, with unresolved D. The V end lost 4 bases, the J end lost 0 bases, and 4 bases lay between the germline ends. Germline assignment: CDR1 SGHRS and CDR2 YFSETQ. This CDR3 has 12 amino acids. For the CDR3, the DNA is TGCGCCAGCAGCCTGGACCAAGAGACCCAGTACTTC. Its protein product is CASSLDQETQYF.